This T cell receptor (beta chain) was identified in a study of T cell repertoires in cytomegalovirus infection. Germline CDR1 and CDR2: MDHEN and SYDVKM. The length of the CDR3 is 14 residues. J was trimmed by 13 bases and V by 2 bases; bases with no gene match: 7. MiXCR, applied by TCRdb to the reads, yields one record per CDR3 protein. Of over 40,000 distinct CDR3 sequences detected, about a fifth appear once; the ten largest clones hold 53%. Only a few counts were recorded for this clonotype. Antigen unknown. This chain joins TRBV28 and TRBJ1-6; 8 nucleotides match TRBD1. The clonotype was recovered from a human donor in good health (CMV status not recorded). Some clones in this sample may be carry-over from other donors' samples. The sequencing used CD8+ T cells from cultured PBMCs, collected from culture after CMV antigen stimulation. The CDR3 reads CASSLVQRDRPLHF. In DNA form, the CDR3 reads TGTGCCAGCAGTTTAGTGCAGAGGGACAGGCCCCTCCACTTT.